A selection of T cell receptor beta chains follows, all from one sample in a study of shared clonotypes between healthy human individuals. Using immunoSEQ multiplex PCR, the repertoire was profiled, and TCRdb retains in-frame clones only, with some absent. The profile shows 2 million to 2.5 million clones, 95% of them singletons. Sequences were obtained from naive CD4+ T cells sorted from blood. All receptors derive from a man aged 18 to 29 in good health. Both conserved end residues are part of each CDR3.

v_gene | CDR3aa
TRBV2 | CASSVEAGGPRSYEQYF
TRBV28 | CASSVIYGQSPRPYTEAFF
TRBV11-2 | CASSLIPQLAKNIQYF
TRBV5-6 | CASSTLSSYEQYF
TRBV11-2 | CASSMGTDSGNTIYF
TRBV7-2 | CASSLRGTEAFF
TRBV21-1 | CASSKTQGANQPQHF
TRBV18 | CASSPGQNNSPLHF
TRBV7-9 | CASSLSTGQGYGYTF
TRBV27 | CASSPRPDYEQYF
TRBV27 | CASSGQGASNSPLHF
TRBV21-1 | CASSNPLTGNGANVLTF
TRBV9 | CASSATGPNEQFF
TRBV28 | CASSKTTLQGNEKLFF